These 13 T cell receptor beta chains were sequenced from one sample in a study of beta chain features in type 1 diabetes. Their antigen targets remain unknown. Reverse transcription of all isolated RNA meant that expressed TCRB transcripts were sequenced. Here immunoSEQ multiplex PCR was the method, and the copy in TCRdb shows in-frame clones only, minus some. In the table there are around 250,000 clones, roughly 20% of which are singletons. General study points: Moderate but significant shortening of TCRB CDR3s was recorded in all four CD4+ subsets from Type 1 diabetes patients.

Sequencing was carried out using naive CD4+ T cells from blood. The receptors were gathered from a woman aged 35 to 49 with type 1 diabetes.

V usage is TRBV25-1 and J usage is TRBJ2-2; 12 bases align to TRBD1. V shed 6 bases and J 0 bases; nucleotides not matched to a gene: 2. This CDR3 is built from 16 residues. CDR1 MGHDK and CDR2 SYGVNS come from the germline V gene. CDR3 in amino acids: CASRGQGASNTGELFF. The CDR3 coding sequence is TGTGCCAGCAGGGGACAGGGGGCTTCGAACACCGGGGAGCTGTTTTTT.

The genes are TRBV30 and TRBJ2-1; D not resolved. Germline CDR1 is GTSNPN and CDR2 is SVGIG (reference sequence). This CDR3 has 13 amino acids. The V gene lost 0 bases and the J gene lost 9 bases, with 12 bases spanning the gap. The DNA of the CDR3 is TGTGCCTGGAGTGTGGGTGGAGAGACTGAGCAGTTCTTC. Translating gives CAWSVGGETEQFF.

V usage is TRBV9 and J usage is TRBJ1-4, with D perhaps TRBD1 (6 bases). The CDR3 contains 15 residues. Germline CDR1 is SGDLS and CDR2 is YYNGEE. Trimming stripped 1 base from V and 7 bases from J, with 14 bases between. The CDR3 bases are TGTGCCAGCAGCGTAACACAGGGTTTTGCTGAAAAACTGTTTTTT. This encodes CASSVTQGFAEKLFF.

Only a few counts were recorded for this clone. Compared with germline, one end of the junction differs, possibly owing to a read error. J is TRBJ2-2 and V is TRBV7-7; 10 bases agree with TRBD1. The CDR3 spans 16 residues. Per germline, CDR1 SSHAT and CDR2 FNYEAQ (reference sequence). The CDR3 protein is CASSLGLGQGSGELFF. Written as DNA, the CDR3 is TGTGCTAGCAGCTTAGGATTGGGACAGGGGTCCGGGGAGCTGTTTTTT.

This clone showed up just a few times. The CDR3 DNA is TGTGCCAGTAGTACCCGGGACAGGGGTGTCACTGAAGCTTTCTTT. Protein sequence: CASSTRDRGVTEAFF. The rearrangement joins TRBV19 to TRBJ1-1, with 10 positions matching TRBD1. The V and J ends lost 4 bases and 4 bases, in that order; junction bases with no gene match: 6. The CDR3 sequence is 15 residues long. Looked up from germline, CDR1 is LNHDA and CDR2 is SQIVND (reference sequence).

The rearrangement uses TRBV5-1 and TRBJ2-7; D is possibly TRBD1 (8 bases). The CDR3 is 16 amino acids. Trimming removed 3 bases at V and 0 bases at J, with 16 bases between. Germline V gene data show CDR1 as SGHRS and CDR2 as YFSETQ. This CDR3 is CASSWGRDRSSYEQYF. CDR3 in DNA: TGCGCCAGCAGCTGGGGGAGGGACAGGAGCTCCTACGAGCAGTACTTC.

The rearrangement joins TRBV9 to TRBJ2-3, with TRBD1 matching 7 bases. Trimming at V came to 4 bases and at J to 3 bases, leaving 8 bases not matched to a gene. CDR3 length: 15 residues. Germline lookup yields CDR1 SGDLS and CDR2 YYNGEE. The CDR3 loop is CASSSHRGSTDTQYF. The CDR3 DNA sequence: TGTGCCAGCAGCTCGCACAGGGGCTCGACAGATACGCAGTATTTT.

This clone was seen more than once but under ten times. The V gene is TRBV29-1, the J gene TRBJ1-2; 9 positions match TRBD1. The germline V gene has CDR1 SQVTM and CDR2 ANQGSEA. V lost 6 bases, J lost 8 bases, and 13 bases stayed unmatched. The CDR3 loop spans 14 amino acids. This CDR3 is CSVRGGTGKGGYTF. The DNA of the CDR3 is TGCAGCGTCCGCGGGGGGACAGGGAAGGGAGGCTACACCTTC.

This sequence joins TRBV28 and TRBJ2-6, with 10 positions matching TRBD1. Trimming took 5 bases from V and 0 from J; bases not matched to a gene: 10. CDR1 and CDR2 (germline): MDHEN, SYDVKM. This CDR3 comprises 19 residues. The CDR3 DNA sequence: TGTGCCAGCAGTCCATATAGAGGGACAGGGGCCTCTGGGGCCAACGTCCTGACTTTC. It yields the protein CASSPYRGTGASGANVLTF.

A few counts support this clone. J is TRBJ1-6 and V is TRBV7-8; D uncertain. CDR1 SGHVS and CDR2 FQNEAQ come from the germline V gene. The CDR3 has 13 residues. Between the trimmed V and J ends, which lost 3 bases and 10 bases, there was a span of 10 bases. CDR3 region: CASSLPQLSPLHF. In DNA form, the CDR3 reads TGTGCCAGCAGCTTGCCACAACTATCACCCCTCCACTTT.

The chain combines TRBV15 with TRBJ2-5, with a tentative D call TRBD1 (6 bases). Germline V gene data show CDR1 as LNHNV and CDR2 as YYDKDF (reference sequence). The CDR3 length is 15 residues. V was clipped by 3 bases and J by 0 bases, with 11 bases between them. DNA for the CDR3: TGTGCCACCAGCAGGGCTACAGGGTACCAAGAGACCCAGTACTTC. Amino acids: CATSRATGYQETQYF.

Comments on this clone: Other DNA sequences in this specimen translate into the identical CDR3. The chain uses TRBV18 and TRBJ2-3; D unresolved. CDR1 and CDR2 from the germline V gene are KGHSH and LQKENI. CDR3 length: 13 amino acids. V shed 0 bases and J shed 4 bases, with 5 bases lying between them. Here the CDR3 reads CASSPPSADTQYF. Here the CDR3 DNA reads TGTGCCAGCTCACCACCGTCGGCAGATACGCAGTATTTT.

This clone was counted a few times. V usage is TRBV5-1 and J usage is TRBJ2-1, with 10 positions matching TRBD1. This CDR3 has 18 residues. Trimming cost V 0 bases and J 0 bases; bases outside gene matches: 6. Germline values: CDR1 SGHRS, CDR2 YFSETQ. CDR3 sequence reads: CASSLVGQGPSSYNEQFF. In DNA, the CDR3 is TGCGCCAGCAGCTTGGTGGGACAGGGGCCGTCCTCCTACAATGAGCAGTTCTTC. Variable domain in full (rest from reference TRBV5-1 and TRBJ2-1): KAGVTQTPRYLIKTRGQQVTLSCSPISGHRSVSWYQQTPGQGLQFLFEYFSETQRNKGNFPGRFSGRQFSNSRSEMNVSTLELGDSALYLCASSLVGQGPSSYNEQFFGPGTRLTVL.